The 19 T cell receptor beta chains presented below share a single source sample, sequenced in a study of T cell repertoires in cytomegalovirus infection. Which antigens these TCRs recognize remains unknown. Using its own MiXCR run on the reads, TCRdb lists one record per CDR3 protein. The sample has some 920,000 distinct CDR3 sequences; around 31% are singletons. The sample consisted of cultured CD8+ T cells from PBMCs, taken from culture after CMV antigen stimulation. The receptors here all came from a human donor in good health (CMV status not recorded). Some clones in this sample may be carry-over from other donors' samples.

This clonotype was seen more than once but under ten times. The chain joins TRBV19 to TRBJ1-1; 9 bases agree with TRBD1. V gave up 4 bases and J gave up 4 bases; unmatched junction bases: 4. The CDR3 is made up of 14 amino acids. In germline, CDR1 is LNHDA, CDR2 SQIVND (reference sequence). The CDR3 DNA reads as TGTGCCAGTAGTACCACAGGGGGCTTCACTGAAGCTTTCTTT. This gives the protein CASSTTGGFTEAFF.

This chain connects TRBV29-1 to TRBJ2-2; D is perhaps TRBD1 (6 bases). Germline CDR1 reads SQVTM; CDR2 reads ANQGSEA. The V and J ends lost 5 bases and 8 bases respectively, with 15 bases between them. CDR3 length: 13 amino acids. The CDR3 reads CSVTSIDRGELFF. CDR3 nucleotide sequence: TGCAGCGTTACCTCCATAGACAGGGGGGAGCTGTTTTTT.

V and J are TRBV15 and TRBJ1-6, with D possibly being TRBD1 (5 bases). Germline V gene sequence: CDR1 LNHNV, CDR2 YYDKDF (reference sequence). The CDR3 is 16 residues long. V was pared by 1 base and J by 14 bases, with 21 bases between. CDR3 DNA sequence: TGTGCCACCAGCAGAGGAGGGAGGGACCTGCATAGTTCCCTCCACTTT. This translates into CATSRGGRDLHSSLHF.

This clonotype has just a few counts. The V gene is TRBV5-5, the J gene TRBJ2-4, with 13 bases that match TRBD2. CDR1 and CDR2 from the germline V gene are SGHKS and YYEKEE (reference sequence). Trimming removed 4 bases from V and 8 bases from J; junction bases left unmatched: 12. The CDR3 is made up of 17 amino acids. CDR3 bases: TGTGCCAGCAGCACGAAACTAGCGGGGGGGCCTCACGACATTCAGTACTTC. Translated, it gives CASSTKLAGGPHDIQYF.

V is TRBV7-9 and J is TRBJ1-2; D is perhaps TRBD1 (5 bases). V was shortened by 5 bases and J by 3 bases, with 19 bases between the two germline ends. The CDR3 runs 16 residues. Germline CDR1 is SEHNR and CDR2 is FQNEAQ (reference sequence). CDR3 region: CASSPGVGGLHYGYTF. CDR3 bases: TGTGCCAGCAGCCCGGGGGTGGGAGGCCTGCACTATGGCTACACCTTC.

This clonotype showed up just a few times. This chain connects TRBV4-1 to TRBJ1-1; D unclear. Germline CDR1 and CDR2: MGHRA and YSYEKL. V lost 0 bases and J 8 bases, leaving 7 bases between the germline ends. This CDR3 has 12 amino acids. This chain's CDR3 is CASSQDTEEAFF. DNA for the CDR3: TGCGCCAGCAGCCAAGATACGGAGGAAGCTTTCTTT.

This clonotype was seen more than once but under ten times. The CDR3 region has the DNA TGTGCCAGCAGCCCGCTAAGGACTAGCTCTTACAATGAGCAGTTCTTC. It encodes CASSPLRTSSYNEQFF. This chain uses TRBV9 with TRBJ2-1; 8 positions agree with TRBD2. Germline values: CDR1 SGDLS, CDR2 YYNGEE. The V segment lost 4 bases and the J segment 4 bases; nucleotides outside the gene matches: 10. This CDR3 is 16 amino acids long.

V and J are TRBV7-8 and TRBJ1-1, with TRBD1 matching over 9 bases. V lost 0 bases, J lost 3 bases, and 8 bases stayed unmatched. Germline lookup yields CDR1 SGHVS and CDR2 FQNEAQ. CDR3 length: 17 amino acids. The CDR3 DNA is TGTGCCAGCAGCTTAGCGGGACAGGGATTGGAGTACACTGAAGCTTTCTTT. Amino acids: CASSLAGQGLEYTEAFF.

This clonotype came up many times. The chain carries TRBV12-3 or TRBV12-4 and TRBJ1-5; D is possibly TRBD1 (5 bases). Trimming took 1 base from V and 6 from J, leaving 13 bases between them. The CDR3 extends over 15 amino acids. The CDR3 loop reads CASSLVGEGSQPQHF. The CDR3 DNA reads as TGTGCCAGCAGTTTAGTCGGGGAGGGGAGTCAGCCCCAGCATTTT.

This clonotype showed up just a few times. The germline gene is not matched at one end of the junction; a read error may be the cause. The V and J genes are TRBV7-6 and TRBJ2-2; D gene unclear. CDR3 length: 16 residues. Germline V lookup: CDR1 SGHVS, CDR2 FNYEAQ. The CDR3: CASSPQRTANTGELFF. In DNA, the CDR3 is TGTGCTAGCAGCCCTCAAAGGACGGCGAACACCGGGGAGCTGTTTTTT.

This chain links TRBV4-1 with TRBJ1-1; a possible D gene is TRBD1 (6 bases). The length of the CDR3 is 16 residues. The V gene's germline CDR1 is MGHRA and CDR2 YSYEKL. V was cut by 0 bases and J by 4 bases, with 15 bases left in between. The CDR3 nucleotides are TGCGCCAGCAGCCAAGATAGGGCAGGGGCGAGCACTGAAGCTTTCTTT. As protein: CASSQDRAGASTEAFF.

In this sample, this clonotype turned up a few times. The rearrangement links TRBV28 to TRBJ2-2; TRBD2 matches at 12 bases. This CDR3 is built from 15 residues. CDR1 and CDR2 from the germline V gene are MDHEN and SYDVKM. The V segment lost 5 bases and the J segment 4 bases; nucleotides outside the gene matches: 2. CDR3 amino acids: CASSRLAGVTGELFF. The CDR3 region has the DNA TGTGCCAGCAGTCGACTAGCGGGGGTCACCGGGGAGCTGTTTTTT. Drawing the rest from reference TRBV28 and TRBJ2-2, the complete variable domain is DVKVTQSSRYLVKRTGEKVFLECVQDMDHENMFWYRQDPGLGLRLIYFSYDVKMKEKGDIPEGYSVSREKKERFSLILESASTNQTSMYLCASSRLAGVTGELFFGEGSRLTVL.

V and J are TRBV12-3 or TRBV12-4 and TRBJ2-5, with 10 bases fitting TRBD2. Germline trimming cut 6 bases from V and 5 bases from J; bases unmatched to any gene: 9. The CDR3 spans 15 residues. CDR3 bases: TGTGCCAGCAGACGTCGGCTAGCGGGGGTGGAGACCCAGTACTTC. Its translation: CASRRRLAGVETQYF.

The V gene is TRBV28, the J gene TRBJ1-5; maybe TRBD1 (6 bases). The CDR3 consists of 15 residues. Germline assignment: CDR1 MDHEN and CDR2 SYDVKM. Between the trimmed V and J ends, which lost 3 bases and 4 bases, there was a span of 13 bases. The CDR3 loop is CASSFPGARNQPQHF. CDR3 in DNA: TGTGCCAGCAGTTTCCCGGGGGCGCGTAATCAGCCCCAGCATTTT. Based on the CDR3 plus reference TRBV28 and TRBJ1-5, the full variable domain is DVKVTQSSRYLVKRTGEKVFLECVQDMDHENMFWYRQDPGLGLRLIYFSYDVKMKEKGDIPEGYSVSREKKERFSLILESASTNQTSMYLCASSFPGARNQPQHFGDGTRLSIL.

The chain has TRBV28 and TRBJ2-1, with a possible D match to TRBD2 (7 bases). V dropped 7 bases and J dropped 7 bases, with 26 bases sitting between them. The CDR3 is 17 amino acids. Germline CDR1 is MDHEN and CDR2 is SYDVKM. CDR3 amino acids: CASTSFGGPEIWNEQFF. CDR3 nucleotides: TGTGCCAGCACTTCCTTCGGGGGGCCCGAGATCTGGAATGAGCAGTTCTTC.

This clonotype showed up many times. The chain has TRBV7-2 and TRBJ2-7, with D perhaps TRBD1 (5 bases). The CDR3 has 15 amino acids. CDR1 is SGHTA, CDR2 FQGNSA, per germline. V lost 4 bases and J lost 0, with 13 bases in between. In DNA, the CDR3 is TGTGCCAGCAGCTCGACAGAACGGAGCTCCTACGAGCAGTACTTC. Protein sequence: CASSSTERSSYEQYF.

This clonotype was detected a few times. V and J are TRBV7-8 and TRBJ1-2, with D uncertain. CDR3 size: 15 residues. V lost 5 bases and J lost 6, with 19 bases in between. The germline V gene encodes CDR1 SGHVS and CDR2 FQNEAQ. This CDR3 is CASSPPEVPFDGYTF. The CDR3 DNA reads TGTGCCAGCAGCCCCCCGGAAGTCCCCTTTGATGGCTACACCTTC.

The V call is TRBV25-1, the J call TRBJ2-1; D unresolved. Trimming took off 2 bases at V and 4 bases at J, with 12 bases between the two ends. The CDR3 extends over 15 amino acids. Germline-derived CDR1 and CDR2 are MGHDK and SYGVNS. CDR3 DNA sequence: TGTGCCAGCAGTGAAGGGAACGGAAGATACAATGAGCAGTTCTTC. The encoded protein is CASSEGNGRYNEQFF.

This clonotype was recorded many times. The chain joins TRBV28 to TRBJ1-6, with a weak D call TRBD1 (5 bases). The germline V gene encodes CDR1 MDHEN and CDR2 SYDVKM. The CDR3 consists of 19 residues. Trimming stripped 3 bases from V and 3 bases from J, with 21 bases between. CDR3 nucleotides: TGTGCCAGCAGTTTTCACCCTACAATCGGGGCCGTCTATAATTCACCCCTCCACTTT. Translation gives CASSFHPTIGAVYNSPLHF.